What follows are 27 T cell receptor beta chains derived from one specimen sequenced in a study of blood T cell repertoires in COVID-19. TCRdb's table, derived via immunoSEQ multiplex PCR, lists solely in-frame clones and lacks some. The repertoire has around 180,000 clones, approximately 86% of them found once; the top ten carry 2.5% to 3%. The specimen sequenced was peripheral blood. These receptor sequences come from a woman aged 25 to 45 with active or convalescent COVID-19.

J is TRBJ2-3 and V is TRBV6-4; 10 nucleotides line up with TRBD2. Trimming at V came to 4 bases and at J to 4 bases, leaving 11 bases not matched to a gene. The CDR3 is made up of 17 amino acids. Per the germline V gene, CDR1 is MRHNA and CDR2 is SNTAGT. This CDR3 is CASSAWASGRGSDTQYF. CDR3 in DNA: TGTGCCAGCAGTGCGTGGGCTAGCGGGAGAGGGTCAGATACGCAGTATTTT.

The rearrangement links TRBV19 to TRBJ1-3; D is undetermined. CDR3 length equals 14 residues. CDR1 and CDR2 (germline): LNHDA, SQIVND (reference sequence). Trimming cost V 7 bases and J 0 bases, with 10 bases left between them. The CDR3 bases are TGTGCCAGTAAGGTTGGAGGCTCTGGAAACACCATATATTTT. Its translation: CASKVGGSGNTIYF.

The rearrangement links TRBV14 to TRBJ1-4, with TRBD1 matching over 9 bases. Germline values: CDR1 SGHDN, CDR2 FVKESK. CDR3 length: 15 residues. V shed 5 bases and J 7 bases; nucleotides not matched to a gene: 8. In DNA form, the CDR3 reads TGTGCCAGCAGCTCCGGACAGGGGCTAAGTGAAAAACTGTTTTTT. Its protein product is CASSSGQGLSEKLFF.

The CDR3 bases are TGTGCCAGCAGCAGACAGGGACGCAACCCAGGCACCATATATTTT. Encoded protein: CASSRQGRNPGTIYF. J is TRBJ1-3 and V is TRBV6-5, with 7 bases matching TRBD1. Germline V gives CDR1 MNHEY, CDR2 SVGAGI. The CDR3 loop spans 15 amino acids. Unmatched junction bases numbered 14, after V lost 6 bases and J lost 9 bases.

The V gene is TRBV29-1, the J gene TRBJ1-2; 7 bases map to TRBD1. The length of the CDR3 is 12 residues. Unmatched junction bases numbered 2, after V lost 2 bases and J lost 5 bases. Germline CDR1 and CDR2: SQVTM and ANQGSEA. CDR3 in DNA: TGCAGCGTTGAAAGACAGGGATATGGCTACACCTTC. Translation: CSVERQGYGYTF.

CDR3 DNA sequence: TGCGCCAGCAGCCTAACTAGCGCTTCGAACACCGGGGAGCTGTTTTTT. It specifies CASSLTSASNTGELFF. The chain couples TRBV5-1 to TRBJ2-2; 7 bases align to TRBD2. CDR3 length equals 16 residues. Unmatched junction bases numbered 6, after V lost 4 bases and J lost 0 bases. CDR1 is SGHRS and CDR2 is YFSETQ in the germline V gene.

This clone was picked up one time. V usage is TRBV19 and J usage is TRBJ2-7; tentatively, D is TRBD1 (7 bases). CDR1 LNHDA and CDR2 SQIVND come from the germline V gene (reference sequence). V was cut by 1 base and J by 7 bases, with 11 bases left in between. The CDR3 has 13 amino acids. The CDR3 DNA reads TGTGCCAGTAGTATAGGGCCAGGGGGGGAGCAGTACTTC. Amino acid sequence: CASSIGPGGEQYF.

The chain's CDR3 is CASSIRGYTEAFF. CDR3 DNA: TGTGCCAGTAGTATTCGAGGGTACACTGAAGCTTTCTTT. This rearrangement joins TRBV19 to TRBJ1-1; D is unresolved. Germline V gene data show CDR1 as LNHDA and CDR2 as SQIVND (reference sequence). Trimming left V 3 bases short and J 3 bases short, with 8 bases between. The CDR3 has 13 residues.

V gene TRBV27 combines with J gene TRBJ2-3; 7 bases match TRBD2. Looked up from germline, CDR1 is MNHEY and CDR2 is SMNVEV (reference sequence). CDR3 length equals 15 residues. V was clipped by 6 bases and J by 0 bases; unmatched bases: 6. The CDR3 spells CASRKRETSTDTQYF. The DNA of the CDR3 is TGTGCCAGCAGAAAGCGGGAAACTAGCACAGATACGCAGTATTTT.

This sequence joins TRBV5-6 and TRBJ1-2; D gene unclear. The CDR3 sequence is 14 residues long. Germline assignment: CDR1 SGHDT and CDR2 YYEEEE. Trimming removed 0 bases at V and 4 bases at J, with 10 bases between. The CDR3 sequence is CASSLVRSSYGYTF. For the CDR3, the DNA is TGTGCCAGCAGCTTGGTACGGAGCTCCTATGGCTACACCTTC. The complete variable domain, with remaining parts taken from reference TRBV5-6 and TRBJ1-2, reads DAGVTQSPTHLIKTRGQQVTLRCSPKSGHDTVSWYQQALGQGPQFIFQYYEEEERQRGNFPDRFSGHQFPNYSSELNVNALLLGDSALYLCASSLVRSSYGYTFGSGTRLTVV.

The J gene is TRBJ2-5, the V gene TRBV3-1 (or the pseudogene TRBV3-2); perhaps TRBD2 as D (5 bases). The CDR3 loop spans 13 amino acids. Trimming pared 1 base from V and 3 bases from J, leaving 6 bases between. CDR1 and CDR2 from the germline V gene are LGHDT and YNNKEL (reference sequence). CDR3 residues: CASSQVGEETQYF. The DNA of the CDR3 is TGTGCCAGCAGCCAAGTCGGGGAAGAGACCCAGTACTTC.

The chain is built from TRBV5-1 and TRBJ1-1; 12 nucleotides match TRBD1. Germline trimming cut 5 bases from V and 7 bases from J; bases unmatched to any gene: 9. The CDR3 totals 15 residues. Germline CDR1 reads SGHRS; CDR2 reads YFSETQ. The CDR3: CASSFRGTGGVEAFF. CDR3 nucleotide sequence: TGCGCCAGCAGTTTCCGTGGGACAGGGGGCGTTGAAGCTTTCTTT.

This sequence joins TRBV20-1 and TRBJ2-7; 7 positions agree with TRBD1. CDR1 and CDR2 (germline): DFQATT, SNEGSKA (reference sequence). The length of the CDR3 is 14 residues. V lost 3 bases and J lost 3; bases outside the gene matches: 8. The CDR3 region is CSASRARGSYEQYF. For the CDR3, the DNA is TGCAGTGCTAGTAGGGCCAGGGGGAGCTACGAGCAGTACTTC.

The chain uses TRBV2 and TRBJ1-2, with 12 bases aligning to TRBD1. CDR1 and CDR2 (germline): SNHLY, FYNNEI. The CDR3 spans 13 residues. With V trimmed by 8 bases and J by 8 bases, 6 bases remained unmatched. This chain's CDR3 is CASPGQGARGYTF. CDR3 nucleotides: TGTGCCAGCCCGGGACAGGGGGCGCGAGGCTACACCTTC.

V usage is TRBV5-1 and J usage is TRBJ1-4; TRBD1 matches 7 bases. The CDR3 length is 19 residues. Germline V gives CDR1 SGHRS, CDR2 YFSETQ. Germline trimming cut 3 bases from V and 0 bases from J; bases unmatched to any gene: 14. CDR3 amino acids: CASSWDSGQKVATNEKLFF. The CDR3 DNA reads TGCGCCAGCAGCTGGGACTCGGGACAGAAAGTTGCAACTAATGAAAAACTGTTTTTT.

A single count supports this clone. V is TRBV11-3 and J is TRBJ2-2, with TRBD1 matching 9 bases. Trimming removed 4 bases from V and 2 bases from J; junction bases left unmatched: 5. The CDR3 sequence is 16 residues long. In germline, CDR1 is SGHNT, CDR2 YENEEA. The chain's CDR3 is CASSSRDRENTGELFF. For the CDR3, the DNA is TGTGCCAGCAGCTCCCGGGACAGGGAAAACACCGGGGAGCTGTTTTTT.

The CDR3 bases are TGTGCCAGCAGCCAAGATATCAGCGTATATGGCTACACCTTC. Amino acid sequence: CASSQDISVYGYTF. J is TRBJ1-2 and V is TRBV3-1 (or the pseudogene TRBV3-2); D not certain. Germline V gives CDR1 LGHDT, CDR2 YNNKEL (reference sequence). The length of the CDR3 is 14 residues. The V end lost 0 bases, the J end lost 5 bases, and 10 bases lay between the germline ends.

The genes are TRBV18 and TRBJ2-1, with 9 bases matching TRBD1. J was trimmed by 1 base and V by 4 bases; bases with no gene match: 8. Looked up from germline, CDR1 is KGHSH and CDR2 is LQKENI. The CDR3 spans 17 residues. CDR3 DNA sequence: TGTGCCAGCTCACGGAGTACAGGGGGCCGATCCTACAATGAGCAGTTCTTC. This translates into CASSRSTGGRSYNEQFF.

The rearrangement joins TRBV6-6 to TRBJ2-1, with a weak D call TRBD2 (6 bases). The V gene lost 5 bases and the J gene lost 6 bases, with 17 bases spanning the gap. The germline gives CDR1 MNHNY, CDR2 SVGAGI (reference sequence). This CDR3 comprises 15 residues. DNA of the CDR3: TGTGCCAGCAGTCCACAGGAGGGGAGGTTCAATGAGCAGTTCTTC. As protein: CASSPQEGRFNEQFF.

The V and J genes are TRBV11-2 and TRBJ2-7, with 10 bases fitting TRBD2. The germline V gene has CDR1 SGHAT and CDR2 FQNNGV. V lost 2 bases and J lost 3; bases outside the gene matches: 4. CDR3 length: 15 residues. CDR3: CASSLLAGGLYEQYF. CDR3 DNA: TGTGCCAGCAGCTTATTAGCGGGAGGCCTCTACGAGCAGTACTTC.

The rearrangement joins TRBV30 to TRBJ1-1, with TRBD1 as a possible D gene (6 bases). CDR3 length: 14 amino acids. Germline assignment: CDR1 GTSNPN and CDR2 SVGIG (reference sequence). V gave up 0 bases and J gave up 6 bases, with 14 bases separating them. The CDR3 region is CAWSVYQGLSEAFF. The CDR3 coding sequence is TGTGCCTGGAGTGTATACCAGGGGTTATCTGAAGCTTTCTTT. The whole variable domain, remainder taken from reference TRBV30 and TRBJ1-1, is SQTIHQWPATLVQPVGSPLSLECTVEGTSNPNLYWYRQAAGRGLQLLFYSVGIGQISSEVPQNLSASRPQDRQFILSSKKLLLSDSGFYLCAWSVYQGLSEAFFGQGTRLTVV.

CDR3 sequence: CASSSPTTGFLNTIYF. In DNA, the CDR3 is TGTGCCAGCAGCTCCCCCACAACAGGGTTTTTAAACACCATATATTTT. The chain combines TRBV28 with TRBJ1-3; weak D call: TRBD1 (6 bases). Looked up from germline, CDR1 is MDHEN and CDR2 is SYDVKM. The CDR3 loop spans 16 amino acids. V shed 6 bases and J shed 6 bases, with 21 bases lying between them.

This chain joins TRBV7-9 and TRBJ1-2; D gene unclear. The CDR3 spans 15 residues. Germline lookup yields CDR1 SEHNR and CDR2 FQNEAQ (reference sequence). The germline V and J ends were trimmed by 5 bases and 5 bases, with 18 bases remaining between them. This chain's CDR3 is CASSQPLPGGYGYTF. As DNA, the CDR3 is TGTGCCAGCAGCCAACCCCTCCCCGGAGGGTATGGCTACACCTTC.

The chain combines TRBV19 with TRBJ1-6, with 10 bases that match TRBD1. V shed 3 bases and J 10 bases; nucleotides not matched to a gene: 6. CDR1 LNHDA and CDR2 SQIVND come from the germline V gene (reference sequence). This CDR3 comprises 15 residues. The CDR3 sequence: CASSIGDRGSSPLHF. CDR3 DNA: TGTGCCAGTAGTATCGGGGACAGGGGAAGCTCACCCCTCCACTTT.

In its sample, this clone was seen a few times. The CDR3 region has the DNA TGTGCCAGCAGCCAAGATCGGGTGAACACTGAAGCTTTCTTT. Protein sequence: CASSQDRVNTEAFF. The chain has TRBV14 and TRBJ1-1; D gene ambiguous. The CDR3 consists of 14 residues. Germline values: CDR1 SGHDN, CDR2 FVKESK. Trimming shortened V by 0 bases and J by 0 bases, and 5 bases separated the two germline ends.

CDR3 bases: TGTGCCATCAGTGAGTCAGGACAGGGGATAGATGGCTACACCTTC. Protein product: CAISESGQGIDGYTF. The V call is TRBV10-3, the J call TRBJ1-2; 9 bases line up with TRBD1. CDR3 length: 15 amino acids. CDR1 is ENHRY, CDR2 SYGVKD, per germline. The V and J ends lost 0 bases and 6 bases, in that order; junction bases with no gene match: 5.

The V and J genes are TRBV5-1 and TRBJ2-2, with D possibly being TRBD2 (6 bases). V dropped 2 bases and J dropped 3 bases, with 8 bases sitting between them. The CDR3 contains 14 residues. The germline CDR1 and CDR2 sequences are SGHRS and YFSETQ. The CDR3 coding sequence is TGCGCCAGCAGCTTTGGGACTTACACCGGGGAGCTGTTTTTT. Amino acids: CASSFGTYTGELFF.